The rows below give T cell receptor beta chains drawn from one sample of a study of human T cells and chemical hapten exposure. TCRdb fed the RACE reads into MiXCR, producing one record per CDR3 protein. Of roughly 120,000 distinct CDR3 sequences in the sample, roughly an eighth were seen once. Material: whole blood, obtained in connection with sensitization to the hapten diphenylcyclopropenone (DPC). The origin of the receptors is a woman between 50 and 59 years old with alopecia areata. Some clones in this sample may be carry-over from other donors' samples. CDR3s include the opening cysteine and the closing phenylalanine or tryptophan. A D gene is named only where the DNA matches it firmly. Size tells how often a clone was seen (once, few, many) or the class of an expanded clone, and some rows leave it out.

>TRBJ2-1|NA|NA|TRBV3-1
CASSQVAWGEQFF
TGTGCCAGCAGCCAAGTCGCCTGGGGTGAGCAGTTCTTC
>TRBJ1-2|NA|many|TRBV6-5
CASRFGVNYGYTF
TGTGCCAGCAGATTTGGAGTAAACTATGGCTACACCTTC
>TRBJ1-1|NA|many|TRBV18
CASSPRHNTEAFF
TGTGCCAGCTCACCACGTCACAACACTGAAGCTTTCTTT
>TRBJ1-5|NA|many|TRBV6-2/TRBV6-3
CASSKAGQMDQPQHF
TGTGCCAGCAGTAAGGCAGGACAGATGGATCAGCCCCAGCATTTT
>TRBJ1-3|NA|few|TRBV7-9
CASSLSVNSGNTIYF
TGTGCCAGCAGCTTAAGCGTGAACTCTGGAAACACCATATATTTT
>TRBJ1-2|TRBD1|once|TRBV6-2/TRBV6-3
CASSPRDRGRYGYTF
TGTGCCAGCAGTCCCCGGGACAGGGGACGCTATGGCTACACCTTC
>TRBJ1-2|NA|many|TRBV12-3/TRBV12-4
CASIPSGRSNYGYTF
TGTGCCAGCATTCCTTCGGGCAGGTCAAACTATGGCTACACCTTC
>TRBJ2-7|TRBD1|few|TRBV3-1
CASSQPGQGRREQYF
TGTGCCAGCAGCCAACCGGGACAGGGGCGGCGCGAGCAGTACTTC
>TRBJ2-7|TRBD2|NA|TRBV12-3/TRBV12-4
CASTVGGQEQYF
TGTGCCAGCACCGTGGGAGGGCAAGAGCAGTACTTC
>TRBJ2-1|NA|few|TRBV5-1
CASSLDPLAVYNEQFF
TGCGCCAGCAGCTTGGACCCGTTGGCGGTCTACAATGAGCAGTTCTTC
>TRBJ2-2|TRBD2|NA|TRBV29-1
CSVLAGGPTGELFF
TGCAGCGTGCTAGCGGGAGGGCCCACCGGGGAGCTGTTTTTT
>TRBJ2-3|TRBD1|NA|TRBV4-2
CASSHNRDRADTQYF
TGTGCCAGCAGCCATAACCGGGACAGAGCAGATACGCAGTATTTT
>TRBJ1-5|NA|NA|TRBV25-1
CASSGRVSNQPQHF
TGTGCCAGCAGTGGACGGGTTAGCAATCAGCCCCAGCATTTT
>TRBJ1-5|NA|few|TRBV5-1
CALPGGGGLQPQHF
TGCGCCCTCCCGGGGGGGGGAGGGCTTCAGCCCCAGCATTTT
>TRBJ1-5|TRBD1|few|TRBV9
CASSADRGYSNQPQHF
TGTGCCAGCAGCGCCGACAGGGGATATAGCAATCAGCCCCAGCATTTT
>TRBJ1-1|TRBD1|many|TRBV10-2
CASRVQGVITEAFF
TGCGCCAGCAGGGTACAGGGGGTTATCACTGAAGCTTTCTTT
>TRBJ1-2|NA|NA|TRBV5-1
CASSLASRLNYGYTF
TGCGCCAGCAGCTTGGCCAGCCGACTAAACTATGGCTACACCTTC
>TRBJ1-5|NA|NA|TRBV7-5
CISVSEAYPSTLTNQPQHF
NA
>TRBJ2-1|NA|many|TRBV5-1
CASSPDISNEQFF
TGCGCCAGCAGTCCTGATATCTCCAATGAGCAGTTCTTC
>TRBJ2-1|NA|NA|TRBV7-2
CASSLVRASEYYNEQFF
TGTGCCAGCAGCTTAGTTAGGGCTAGCGAGTACTACAATGAGCAGTTCTTC